A single sample is the source of the 13 T cell receptor beta chains below, sequenced in a study of blood T cell repertoires in COVID-19. Here immunoSEQ multiplex PCR was the method, and the copy in TCRdb shows in-frame clones only, minus some. The sample contains some 230,000 clones, around 84% of which appear only once. Sequenced: peripheral blood. The receptors derive from a woman aged 60 to 75 who had recovered from COVID-19.

V gene TRBV6-2 or TRBV6-3 combines with J gene TRBJ1-5, with D maybe TRBD1 (5 bases). Germline CDR1 MNHEY, CDR2 SVGEGT. The V and J ends lost 5 bases and 8 bases respectively, with 16 bases between them. The CDR3 is 14 amino acids. The CDR3 here is CASSGRRQREPQHF. In nucleotides, the CDR3 is TGTGCCAGCAGTGGCCGAAGACAGCGCGAGCCCCAGCATTTT.

This clone was observed a few times. The V and J genes are TRBV10-3 and TRBJ1-1, with 7 nucleotides matching TRBD1. The V gene's germline CDR1 is ENHRY and CDR2 SYGVKD. The CDR3 consists of 14 residues. The J segment lost 2 bases and the V segment lost 6 bases, leaving 6 bases of the junction unmatched. CDR3: CAISAGTVNTEAFF. In DNA, the CDR3 is TGTGCCATCAGCGCCGGGACAGTCAACACTGAAGCTTTCTTT.

As to this clone: An end of the junction does not agree with germline; a read error may underlie this. V gene TRBV7-7 combines with J gene TRBJ2-2; a possible D gene is TRBD1 (5 bases). CDR1 is SSHAT and CDR2 is FNYEAQ in the germline V gene (reference sequence). The CDR3 length is 14 residues. The CDR3 sequence is CASSLGAVTGELFF. In DNA, the CDR3 is TGTGCTAGCAGCTTAGGGGCAGTCACCGGGGAGCTGTTTTTT.

This chain links TRBV7-9 with TRBJ1-2; D might be TRBD1 (6 bases). The V gene's germline CDR1 is SEHNR and CDR2 FQNEAQ (reference sequence). V was shortened by 1 base and J by 7 bases, with 19 bases between the two germline ends. CDR3 length: 16 residues. CDR3 sequence reads: CASSLGIARTASGYTF. CDR3 DNA sequence: TGTGCCAGCAGCTTAGGAATAGCGAGGACAGCTTCTGGCTACACCTTC.

This clone was detected a few times. The chain combines TRBV7-8 with TRBJ1-6; D unclear. Deletions cut 3 bases from V and 0 bases from J, with 15 bases between. The CDR3 extends over 18 amino acids. Germline CDR1 and CDR2: SGHVS and FQNEAQ. The CDR3 loop is CASSLRALSSSYNSPLHF. DNA for the CDR3: TGTGCCAGCAGCTTGAGGGCCCTGTCCAGCTCCTATAATTCACCCCTCCACTTT. The full variable domain, completed using reference TRBV7-8 and TRBJ1-6, is GAGVSQSPRYKVAKRGQDVALRCDPISGHVSLFWYQQALGQGPEFLTYFQNEAQLDKSGLPSDRFFAERPEGSVSTLKIQRTQQEDSAVYLCASSLRALSSSYNSPLHFGNGTRLTVT.

The V and J genes are TRBV12-3 or TRBV12-4 and TRBJ1-1; D is uncertain. Trimming pared 2 bases from V and 3 bases from J, leaving 7 bases between. The CDR3 sequence is 13 residues long. The CDR3 DNA reads TGTGCCAGCAGTTTATGGAGGGACACTGAAGCTTTCTTT. This translates into CASSLWRDTEAFF.

The gene calls are TRBV9 and TRBJ2-3, with D tentatively TRBD1 (6 bases). Trimming shortened V by 1 base and J by 1 base, and 13 bases separated the two germline ends. The CDR3 runs 16 residues. Germline CDR1 SGDLS, CDR2 YYNGEE. CDR3 sequence reads: CASSVYRGSGTDTQYF. In DNA, the CDR3 is TGTGCCAGCAGCGTATATAGGGGGAGCGGCACAGATACGCAGTATTTT.

This chain uses TRBV6-6 with TRBJ2-3; D is perhaps TRBD2 (6 bases). This CDR3 comprises 16 residues. Trimming left V 0 bases short and J 5 bases short, with 15 bases between. CDR1 and CDR2 (germline): MNHNY, SVGAGI (reference sequence). The CDR3 region is CASSYSIRGLVDTQYF. The CDR3 coding sequence is TGTGCCAGCAGTTACTCGATTCGGGGGTTGGTAGATACGCAGTATTTT.

V is TRBV27 and J is TRBJ1-2, with TRBD1 matching over 8 bases. Germline values: CDR1 MNHEY, CDR2 SMNVEV (reference sequence). V gave up 7 bases and J gave up 2 bases; unmatched junction bases: 6. This CDR3 has 14 amino acids. In DNA, the CDR3 is TGTGCCAGCAAACCACAGGGGGTCAACTATGGCTACACCTTC. Translated, it gives CASKPQGVNYGYTF.

The chain combines TRBV19 with TRBJ2-2; 7 bases map to TRBD1. This CDR3 is 17 amino acids long. Germline assignment: CDR1 LNHDA and CDR2 SQIVND (reference sequence). V trimming: 0 bases; J trimming: 0 bases; junction bases outside the gene matches: 4. CDR3: CASSIDGQEANTGELFF. CDR3 sequence (DNA): TGTGCCAGTAGTATAGACGGACAGGAGGCGAACACCGGGGAGCTGTTTTTT.

This clone was seen only once. V gene TRBV7-2 combines with J gene TRBJ2-7; TRBD1 agrees at 8 bases. Germline CDR1 reads SGHTA; CDR2 reads FQGNSA. Trimming removed 4 bases from V and 2 bases from J; junction bases left unmatched: 7. The CDR3 has 15 amino acids. CDR3 sequence (DNA): TGTGCCAGCAGCTCCCGACAGGGGTCTGCCTACGAGCAGTACTTC. Its translation: CASSSRQGSAYEQYF.

The V call is TRBV4-2, the J call TRBJ2-5; D gene unclear. The CDR3 is 16 amino acids. The germline gives CDR1 LGHNA, CDR2 YNFKEQ. The V end was cut by 4 bases, the J end by 7 bases, with 22 bases between. The CDR3, as DNA: TGTGCCAGCAGCCGTACTGATCTCGCTTCGGTTGCGACCCAGTACTTC. Its protein product is CASSRTDLASVATQYF.

This clone was picked up one time. This chain links TRBV19 with TRBJ2-1; 8 bases match TRBD2. Germline CDR1 reads LNHDA; CDR2 reads SQIVND (reference sequence). The length of the CDR3 is 16 residues. V shed 7 bases and J 6 bases; nucleotides not matched to a gene: 14. The CDR3 here is CASTGEGVAGSNEQFF. For the CDR3, the DNA is TGTGCCAGTACCGGAGAAGGGGTAGCGGGATCCAATGAGCAGTTCTTC.